The 22 T cell receptor beta chains presented below share a single source sample, sequenced in a study of OX40 agonist ivuxolimab in advanced cancers. TCRdb's copy holds only in-frame clones and misses some; the assay was immunoSEQ multiplex PCR. The table has 65,000 to 75,000 clones, about 83% seen once. The sample here was CD4+ or CD8+ T cells sorted from blood, taken in a trial of the OX40 agonist ivuxolimab. The receptors were gathered from an adult with an advanced solid tumor such as melanoma, head and neck, liver or kidney cancer.

J is TRBJ1-5 and V is TRBV28; D call uncertain. This CDR3 has 14 amino acids. The V gene lost 3 bases and the J gene lost 3 bases, with 9 bases spanning the gap. Germline-derived CDR1 and CDR2 are MDHEN and SYDVKM. In DNA form, the CDR3 reads TGTGCCAGCAGTTTCGTGTCAGACAATCAGCCCCAGCATTTT. Protein: CASSFVSDNQPQHF.

This clone was seen just once. This chain connects TRBV11-2 to TRBJ1-6; D uncertain. This CDR3 is built from 15 residues. The V gene's germline CDR1 is SGHAT and CDR2 FQNNGV. Trimming shortened V by 4 bases and J by 5 bases, and 12 bases separated the two germline ends. CDR3 amino acids: CASSSDGRNNSPLHF. DNA of the CDR3: TGTGCCAGCAGCTCGGACGGACGGAATAATTCACCCCTCCACTTT.

The chain joins TRBV6-5 to TRBJ2-5; 7 nucleotides agree with TRBD1. The CDR3 is 14 amino acids. J was trimmed by 1 base and V by 5 bases; bases with no gene match: 4. Germline CDR1 reads MNHEY; CDR2 reads SVGAGI. This CDR3 is CASSRGTVQETQYF. DNA of the CDR3: TGTGCCAGCAGTCGAGGGACAGTCCAAGAGACCCAGTACTTC.

The CDR3 DNA reads TGTGCCAGCAGCCCCCGGGACAGGGCCCACGAGCAGTACTTC. It encodes CASSPRDRAHEQYF. The rearrangement links TRBV11-2 to TRBJ2-7, with 9 bases matching TRBD1. Trimming removed 5 bases from V and 5 bases from J; junction bases left unmatched: 7. Germline lookup yields CDR1 SGHAT and CDR2 FQNNGV. This CDR3 is built from 14 residues.

This clone is labeled medium-sized (0.01 to 0.1%). The rearrangement links TRBV7-2 to TRBJ1-3; D is uncertain. Per the germline V gene, CDR1 is SGHTA and CDR2 is FQGNSA. CDR3 length equals 16 residues. Trimming removed 2 bases at V and 0 bases at J, with 11 bases between. CDR3 amino acids: CASSLRAATSGNTIYF. In nucleotides, the CDR3 is TGTGCCAGCAGCTTAAGGGCGGCGACCTCTGGAAACACCATATATTTT.

The rearrangement links TRBV10-3 to TRBJ2-5; the D is unclear. The germline V gene encodes CDR1 ENHRY and CDR2 SYGVKD. The CDR3 totals 13 residues. Trimming pared 3 bases from V and 3 bases from J, leaving 8 bases between. CDR3 in DNA: TGTGCCATCAGTGAACCAGGAGAAGAGACCCAGTACTTC. Its protein is CAISEPGEETQYF.

The rearrangement links TRBV7-3 to TRBJ1-1, with a weak D call TRBD1 (5 bases). Trimming cost V 5 bases and J 0 bases, with 19 bases left between them. Germline loops: CDR1 SGHTA, CDR2 FQGTGA. There are 17 residues in the CDR3. The CDR3 reads CASSPEGILPLNTEAFF. The CDR3 nucleotides are TGTGCCAGCAGCCCGGAGGGGATCCTACCCTTGAACACTGAAGCTTTCTTT.

The chain employs TRBV18 and TRBJ2-2; 7 positions match TRBD1. V trimming: 4 bases; J trimming: 4 bases; junction bases outside the gene matches: 6. The CDR3 loop spans 15 amino acids. Germline V gene data show CDR1 as KGHSH and CDR2 as LQKENI. CDR3 nucleotides: TGTGCCAGCTCACAAGGGGGCCGTGGCACCGGGGAGCTGTTTTTT. Translated, it gives CASSQGGRGTGELFF.

This clone was picked up a small number of times. The genes are TRBV7-8 and TRBJ1-5; D is possibly TRBD1 (5 bases). V was clipped by 5 bases and J by 1 base, with 15 bases between them. The CDR3 length is 16 residues. Germline-derived CDR1 and CDR2 are SGHVS and FQNEAQ. CDR3 sequence (DNA): TGTGCCAGCAGCCTGGGCCAGGGAGGGAGCAATCAGCCCCAGCATTTT. This sequence encodes CASSLGQGGSNQPQHF.

This clone was observed a handful of times. V usage is TRBV7-9 and J usage is TRBJ1-4; 9 nucleotides agree with TRBD1. The V gene's germline CDR1 is SEHNR and CDR2 FQNEAQ (reference sequence). Losses at the gene ends were 5 bases for V and 5 bases for J; bases not matched to a gene: 6. The CDR3 is made up of 15 amino acids. CDR3 nucleotides: TGTGCCAGCAGCCCCGGACAGGGGAGGAATGAAAAACTGTTTTTT. This sequence encodes CASSPGQGRNEKLFF.

CDR3 in DNA: TGTGCCAGCAGCCGGGACGGGAGTTACACCGGGGAGCTGTTTTTT. Amino acid sequence: CASSRDGSYTGELFF. The chain links TRBV6-6 to TRBJ2-2; D is perhaps TRBD2 (6 bases). V was clipped by 6 bases and J by 3 bases, with 14 bases between them. Germline values: CDR1 MNHNY, CDR2 SVGAGI (reference sequence). The CDR3 covers 15 residues.

The genes are TRBV7-2 and TRBJ1-4, with 7 bases lining up with TRBD1. CDR1 and CDR2 (germline): SGHTA, FQGNSA. The CDR3 totals 16 residues. V lost 1 base, J lost 5 bases, and 7 bases stayed unmatched. CDR3 coding DNA: TGTGCCAGCAGCTTAGGTCTGGCCAGGGGGAATGAAAAACTGTTTTTT. Translation: CASSLGLARGNEKLFF.

The J gene is TRBJ2-5, the V gene TRBV10-1; D not resolved. CDR3 length: 12 amino acids. Trimming pared 6 bases from V and 5 bases from J, leaving 10 bases between. Germline loops: CDR1 WNHNN, CDR2 SYGVQD (reference sequence). The DNA of the CDR3 is TGCGCCAGCAGCTCTGATGCGGAGACCCAGTACTTC. It codes for CASSSDAETQYF.

This clone was observed a handful of times. The genes are TRBV14 and TRBJ1-3; 8 bases are a match to TRBD1. V was pared by 8 bases and J by 2 bases, with 2 bases of the junction left unmatched. Per the germline V gene, CDR1 is SGHDN and CDR2 is FVKESK. The CDR3 is made up of 13 amino acids. CDR3 DNA sequence: TGTGCCAGCGGGACAGGTCCTGGAAACACCATATATTTT. It encodes CASGTGPGNTIYF.

The rearrangement links TRBV7-2 to TRBJ2-7, with 9 bases fitting TRBD2. Per the germline V gene, CDR1 is SGHTA and CDR2 is FQGNSA. This CDR3 comprises 15 residues. V trimming: 0 bases; J trimming: 1 base; junction bases outside the gene matches: 1. CDR3 nucleotide sequence: TGTGCCAGCAGCTTAGCTAGCGGGAGTTCCTACGAGCAGTACTTC. Amino acid sequence: CASSLASGSSYEQYF. The full variable domain, completed using reference TRBV7-2 and TRBJ2-7, is GAGVSQSPSNKVTEKGKDVELRCDPISGHTALYWYRQSLGQGLEFLIYFQGNSAPDKSGLPSDRFSAERTGGSVSTLTIQRTQQEDSAVYLCASSLASGSSYEQYFGPGTRLTVT.

This chain joins TRBV18 and TRBJ2-2, with D possibly being TRBD1 or TRBD2 (5 bases each). CDR3 size: 16 residues. Trimming pared 3 bases from V and 0 bases from J, leaving 11 bases between. Germline CDR1 KGHSH, CDR2 LQKENI. CDR3 residues: CASSPSPGPNTGELFF. In nucleotides, the CDR3 is TGTGCCAGCTCACCCTCCCCGGGGCCGAACACCGGGGAGCTGTTTTTT.

V gene TRBV6-1 combines with J gene TRBJ1-6; D is undetermined. The V gene lost 7 bases and the J gene lost 0 bases, with 7 bases spanning the gap. CDR3 length: 14 residues. Germline loops: CDR1 MNHNS, CDR2 SASEGT. CDR3 in amino acids: CASTTRSYNSPLHF. The CDR3 DNA sequence: TGTGCCAGCACCACCCGCTCCTATAATTCACCCCTCCACTTT.

The J gene is TRBJ2-1, the V gene TRBV7-2, with 12 nucleotides matching TRBD1. CDR1 is SGHTA, CDR2 FQGNSA, per germline. V was pared by 5 bases and J by 10 bases, with 9 bases of the junction left unmatched. This CDR3 comprises 15 residues. CDR3 DNA: TGTGCCAGCAGCAAAGGGACAGGGGGCGTTCTAGAGCAGTTCTTC. Protein: CASSKGTGGVLEQFF.

The chain carries TRBV2 and TRBJ1-1, with TRBD1 identical over 10 bases. V dropped 8 bases and J dropped 5; count of bases not matched to a gene: 5. The germline V gene encodes CDR1 SNHLY and CDR2 FYNNEI. The length of the CDR3 is 13 residues. CDR3 DNA: TGTGCCAGCCGGGGACAGGGGAGGACTGAAGCTTTCTTT. Translation gives CASRGQGRTEAFF.

The rearrangement joins TRBV5-1 to TRBJ2-5; 9 nucleotides align to TRBD2. The CDR3 has 16 amino acids. The J segment lost 4 bases and the V segment lost 2 bases, leaving 9 bases of the junction unmatched. Per the germline V gene, CDR1 is SGHRS and CDR2 is YFSETQ. This chain's CDR3 is CASSLGGGGAGETQYF. CDR3 coding DNA: TGCGCCAGCAGCTTAGGGGGCGGGGGGGCGGGAGAGACCCAGTACTTC.

Here the CDR3 reads CATSRDPPTSGYSYEQYF. CDR3 DNA: TGTGCCACCAGCAGAGATCCCCCCACTAGCGGTTACTCCTACGAGCAGTACTTC. The genes are TRBV15 and TRBJ2-7, with TRBD2 matching over 8 bases. CDR1 and CDR2 (germline): LNHNV, YYDKDF (reference sequence). The CDR3 sequence is 18 residues long. The junction had 10 bases not matched to a gene; V was cut back by 0 bases and J by 0 bases. Looking up the rest from reference TRBV15 and TRBJ2-7 gives the full variable domain: DAMVIQNPRYQVTQFGKPVTLSCSQTLNHNVMYWYQQKSSQAPKLLFHYYDKDFNNEADTPDNFQSRRPNTSFCFLDIRSPGLGDTAMYLCATSRDPPTSGYSYEQYFGPGTRLTVT.

The chain carries TRBV10-3 and TRBJ2-7, with 11 bases fitting TRBD2. Germline V gene lookup returns CDR1 ENHRY and CDR2 SYGVKD. V trimming: 6 bases; J trimming: 3 bases; junction bases outside the gene matches: 4. The CDR3 sequence is 14 residues long. The CDR3 DNA is TGTGCCATCAGCTTAGCGGGGGGGAACTACGAGCAGTACTTC. Translated: CAISLAGGNYEQYF.